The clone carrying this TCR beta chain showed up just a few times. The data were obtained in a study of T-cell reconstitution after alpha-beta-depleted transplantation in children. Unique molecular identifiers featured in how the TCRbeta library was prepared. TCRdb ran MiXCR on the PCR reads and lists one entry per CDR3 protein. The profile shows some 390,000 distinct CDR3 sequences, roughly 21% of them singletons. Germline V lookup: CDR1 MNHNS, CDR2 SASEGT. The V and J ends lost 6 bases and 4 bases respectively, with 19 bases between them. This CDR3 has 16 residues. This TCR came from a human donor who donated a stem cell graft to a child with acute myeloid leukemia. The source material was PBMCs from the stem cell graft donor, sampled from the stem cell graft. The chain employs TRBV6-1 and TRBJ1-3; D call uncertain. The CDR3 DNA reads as TGTGCCAGCAGGGAGGAAGCGAAGGTTCACGGAAACACCATATATTTT. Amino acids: CASREEAKVHGNTIYF.